This T cell receptor (beta chain) was documented in a study of CD8 T cells in Susac syndrome. Random hexamers primed reverse transcription of about 0.45 to 1 ug RNA. A multiplex approach, immunoSEQ multiplex PCR, amplified TCR beta CDR3 across 54 Vbeta and 13 Jbeta. MiXCR, applied by TCRdb to the immunoSEQ multiplex PCR reads, yields one record per CDR3 protein. The sample has about 64,000 distinct CDR3 sequences; around 96% are singletons. The CDR3 length is 13 residues. Germline values: CDR1 SGHTA, CDR2 FQGTGA. The V gene end was trimmed by 1 base and the J gene end by 7 bases; junction bases not matched to a gene: 4.

The chain employs TRBV7-3 and TRBJ2-7, with 7 bases identical to TRBD1. The clonotype originates from a human donor with multiple sclerosis. The specimen was CD8+ T cells from PBMCs. The CDR3 sequence: CASSLSQGDEQYF. DNA of the CDR3: TGTGCCAGCAGCTTAAGTCAGGGGGATGAGCAGTACTTC.